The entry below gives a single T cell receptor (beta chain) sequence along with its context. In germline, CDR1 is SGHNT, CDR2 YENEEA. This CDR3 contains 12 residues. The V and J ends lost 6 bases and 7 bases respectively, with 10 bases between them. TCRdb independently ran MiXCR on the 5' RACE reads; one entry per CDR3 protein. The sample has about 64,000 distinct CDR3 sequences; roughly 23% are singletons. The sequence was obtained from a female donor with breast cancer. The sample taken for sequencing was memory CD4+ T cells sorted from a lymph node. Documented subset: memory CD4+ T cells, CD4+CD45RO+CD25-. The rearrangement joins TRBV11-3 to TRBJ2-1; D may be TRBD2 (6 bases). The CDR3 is CASSPLANEQFF. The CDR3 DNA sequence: TGTGCCAGCAGTCCGCTAGCGAATGAGCAGTTCTTC.